The TCR beta chain described here comes from a study of response to subunit inactivated influenza vaccine. Germline lookup yields CDR1 MGHDK and CDR2 SYGVNS. The CDR3 extends over 13 amino acids. The V gene lost 8 bases and the J gene lost 1 base, with 11 bases spanning the gap. This clonotype has only a few counts. From the RT-PCR reads, TCRdb called clonotypes with MiXCR, one entry per CDR3 protein. The profile shows under 850,000 distinct CDR3 sequences, about 18% of them singletons. The TCR originated in a middle-aged man who received an inactivated influenza vaccine. The genes are TRBV25-1 and TRBJ1-2; the D is unclear. The source material was PBMCs from blood, sampled roughly 5 days after vaccination. CDR3 residues: CASGPDFNYGYTF. The DNA of the CDR3 is TGTGCCAGCGGGCCGGATTTTAACTATGGCTACACCTTC.